What follows are 21 T cell receptor beta chains derived from one specimen sequenced in a study of blood T cells in healthy people across ages. Through a sample-barcoded 5' primer and a J-beta primer mix, a second PCR was run for roughly 7 to 11 cycles. Using its own MiXCR run on the 5' RACE reads, TCRdb lists one record per CDR3 protein. The table records approximately 820,000 distinct CDR3 sequences, more than 40% of them present only once. Material for sequencing was blood. The receptors derive from a man in his sixties in good health.

CDR3: CASITGNSNSPLHF. As DNA, the CDR3 is TGTGCCAGCATTACGGGGAATAGTAATTCACCCCTCCACTTT. The chain carries TRBV28 and TRBJ1-6; no clear D. The CDR3 has 14 amino acids. V shed 7 bases and J shed 6 bases, with 13 bases lying between them. Per germline, CDR1 MDHEN and CDR2 SYDVKM.

The rearrangement joins TRBV20-1 to TRBJ2-4; D uncertain. The CDR3 has 17 amino acids. Trimming cost V 2 bases and J 0 bases, with 17 bases left between them. Germline V gene lookup returns CDR1 DFQATT and CDR2 SNEGSKA (reference sequence). For the CDR3, the DNA is TGCAGTGCTAGAACAACGGACGGCTCAATAGCCAAAAACATTCAGTACTTC. Translated, it gives CSARTTDGSIAKNIQYF.

J is TRBJ2-3 and V is TRBV7-2, with D possibly matching TRBD1 (6 bases). Germline V gene data show CDR1 as SGHTA and CDR2 as FQGNSA. Between the trimmed V and J ends, which lost 6 bases and 11 bases, there was a span of 12 bases. The CDR3 is made up of 11 amino acids. In DNA form, the CDR3 reads TGTGCCAGCAGTTTCCAGGGGAGGCAGTATTTT. Translated, it gives CASSFQGRQYF.

This clonotype has ten or more counts. This chain connects TRBV20-1 to TRBJ2-4; weak D call: TRBD2 (6 bases). V dropped 0 bases and J dropped 1 base, with 16 bases sitting between them. The CDR3 spans 17 residues. Germline loops: CDR1 DFQATT, CDR2 SNEGSKA (reference sequence). This CDR3 is CSARDQTPAGAKNIQYF. CDR3 coding DNA: TGCAGTGCTAGAGATCAAACCCCTGCGGGGGCCAAAAACATTCAGTACTTC.

V usage is TRBV6-2 or TRBV6-3 and J usage is TRBJ2-7; D ambiguous. The ends were cut back, 4 bases at V and 4 bases at J, with 11 bases in the middle. Germline V CDR1 and CDR2: MNHEY, SVGEGT. This CDR3 is 13 amino acids long. The CDR3 region has the DNA TGTGCCAGCAGTTTCCAGACTCTTTACGAGCAGTACTTC. Translated: CASSFQTLYEQYF.

The rearrangement uses TRBV7-9 and TRBJ2-3; D gene uncertain. Trimming shortened V by 1 base and J by 1 base, and 9 bases separated the two germline ends. The CDR3 covers 15 residues. Germline V gives CDR1 SEHNR, CDR2 FQNEAQ (reference sequence). CDR3 in amino acids: CASSLVVSGTDTQYF. In DNA form, the CDR3 reads TGTGCCAGCAGCTTAGTGGTTTCCGGCACAGATACGCAGTATTTT.

This clonotype was recorded a few times. The V call is TRBV6-2 or TRBV6-3, the J call TRBJ2-3, with TRBD1 as a possible D gene (6 bases). The CDR3 length is 13 residues. Germline V gene lookup returns CDR1 MNHEY and CDR2 SVGEGT. V was shortened by 10 bases and J by 4 bases, with 15 bases between the two germline ends. CDR3 sequence: CAISDSFPDTQYF. The CDR3 DNA reads as TGTGCCATCTCGGACAGTTTCCCAGATACGCAGTATTTT.

This clonotype was detected a few times. V and J are TRBV20-1 and TRBJ2-3; D remains ambiguous. The V end lost 7 bases, the J end lost 1 base, and 9 bases lay between the germline ends. The CDR3 loop spans 12 amino acids. Germline assignment: CDR1 DFQATT and CDR2 SNEGSKA (reference sequence). The CDR3 DNA reads TGCAGTGTATCGAGAGGCACAGATACGCAGTATTTT. Translated, it gives CSVSRGTDTQYF.

The chain carries TRBV5-4 and TRBJ2-3, with 7 positions matching TRBD1. Germline CDR1 and CDR2: SGHNT and YYREEE (reference sequence). This CDR3 comprises 15 residues. The J segment lost 2 bases and the V segment lost 4 bases, leaving 7 bases of the junction unmatched. The chain's CDR3 is CASSGTGALTDTQYF. As DNA, the CDR3 is TGTGCCAGCAGCGGAACAGGGGCGCTCACAGATACGCAGTATTTT. The variable domain in full, completed from reference TRBV5-4 and TRBJ2-3, reads ETGVTQSPTHLIKTRGQQVTLRCSSQSGHNTVSWYQQALGQGPQFIFQYYREEENGRGNFPPRFSGLQFPNYSSELNVNALELDDSALYLCASSGTGALTDTQYFGPGTRLTVL.

This clonotype has only a few counts. The chain joins TRBV20-1 to TRBJ2-7; tentatively, D is TRBD1 (6 bases). The CDR3 is 12 amino acids. Trimming pared 4 bases from V and 5 bases from J, leaving 12 bases between. Germline loops: CDR1 DFQATT, CDR2 SNEGSKA (reference sequence). The CDR3 spells CSAMQGMHEQYF. The CDR3 DNA follows: TGCAGTGCTATGCAGGGGATGCACGAGCAGTACTTC.

CDR3 in amino acids: CASSRGTSATYEQYF. The DNA for the CDR3 is TGTGCCAGCAGCCGTGGGACTAGCGCTACCTACGAGCAGTACTTC. The J gene is TRBJ2-7, the V gene TRBV7-2, with TRBD2 matching over 10 bases. J was trimmed by 2 bases and V by 5 bases; bases with no gene match: 6. Germline-derived CDR1 and CDR2 are SGHTA and FQGNSA. This CDR3 spans 15 amino acids.

This clonotype was observed once. The chain couples TRBV7-9 to TRBJ1-2, with TRBD1 as a possible D gene (5 bases). Germline CDR1 is SEHNR and CDR2 is FQNEAQ (reference sequence). The CDR3 contains 14 residues. The germline V and J ends were trimmed by 5 bases and 3 bases, with 13 bases remaining between them. The chain's CDR3 is CASSPIATDYGYTF. The CDR3 bases are TGTGCCAGCAGCCCAATAGCGACAGACTATGGCTACACCTTC. The full variable domain, in which reference TRBV7-9 and TRBJ1-2 provide the parts outside the CDR3, is DTGVSQNPRHKITKRGQNVTFRCDPISEHNRLYWYRQTLGQGPEFLTYFQNEAQLEKSRLLSDRFSAERPKGSFSTLEIQRTEQGDSAMYLCASSPIATDYGYTFGSGTRLTVV.

This clonotype was recorded a few times. No DNA is shown, since the ends of the CDR3 on it are uncertain; the CDR3 is the one TCRdb lists. The rearrangement uses TRBV6-6 and TRBJ2-7; the D call in the table, TRBD1, was not verified against the DNA. The CDR3 extends over 16 residues, inclusive of both ends. CDR1 is MNHNY, CDR2 SVGAGI, per germline (reference sequence). CDR3: CASSLSLDRGPYEQYF.

This clonotype was counted a few times. The genes are TRBV28 and TRBJ2-1, with 10 bases lining up with TRBD2. The germline gives CDR1 MDHEN, CDR2 SYDVKM. Losses at the gene ends were 6 bases for V and 9 bases for J; bases not matched to a gene: 11. The CDR3 loop spans 15 amino acids. The CDR3 loop reads CASRSSGGASFEQFF. CDR3 coding DNA: TGTGCCAGCAGGTCAAGCGGGGGGGCTTCGTTTGAGCAGTTCTTC.

CDR3 residues: CASSVRTGGNSPSNSPLHF. CDR3 coding DNA: TGTGCCAGCAGCGTACGGACAGGCGGTAATTCTCCTAGTAATTCACCCCTCCACTTT. This chain connects TRBV7-2 to TRBJ1-6; 7 bases agree with TRBD1. This CDR3 comprises 19 residues. Trimming took 5 bases from V and 6 from J; bases not matched to a gene: 19. Looked up from germline, CDR1 is SGHTA and CDR2 is FQGNSA.

This clonotype was counted only a few times. The rearrangement links TRBV6-6 to TRBJ1-5; perhaps TRBD1 as D (6 bases). CDR3 size: 12 residues. V lost 6 bases and J lost 7, with 10 bases in between. Germline CDR1 and CDR2: MNHNY and SVGAGI (reference sequence). Here the CDR3 DNA reads TGTGCCAGCAGCATCCAGGGGCAGCCCCAGCATTTT. This sequence encodes CASSIQGQPQHF.

The sample holds one count of this clonotype. The chain combines TRBV5-1 with TRBJ2-2; TRBD1 or TRBD2 may be the D gene (5 bases each). Germline CDR1 reads SGHRS; CDR2 reads YFSETQ. With 4 bases removed from V and 0 bases from J, the gap between germline ends came to 19 bases. This CDR3 comprises 18 residues. The DNA of the CDR3 is TGCGCCAGCAGCCGAGGGACCGGTGTCACCGCGAACACCGGGGAGCTGTTTTTT. Translating gives CASSRGTGVTANTGELFF.

The genes are TRBV5-1 and TRBJ2-1, with a tentative D call TRBD2 (5 bases). Germline V gene sequence: CDR1 SGHRS, CDR2 YFSETQ. V dropped 1 base and J dropped 7 bases, with 15 bases sitting between them. The length of the CDR3 is 15 residues. In DNA, the CDR3 is TGCGCCAGCAGCTTGAGTTTCGACTACTTAAATGAGCAGTTCTTC. Encoded protein: CASSLSFDYLNEQFF.

There are many counts of this clonotype. This chain links TRBV20-1 with TRBJ2-7; D might be TRBD1 (6 bases). The germline V gene has CDR1 DFQATT and CDR2 SNEGSKA (reference sequence). Trimming took 1 base from V and 0 from J, leaving 7 bases between them. CDR3 length equals 13 residues. CDR3 sequence: CSARGQDSYEQYF. The CDR3 DNA sequence: TGCAGTGCTAGAGGACAGGACTCCTACGAGCAGTACTTC.

V and J are TRBV20-1 and TRBJ2-5, with D unresolved. The CDR3 covers 13 residues. V was pared by 2 bases and J by 2 bases, with 9 bases between. Germline V CDR1 and CDR2: DFQATT, SNEGSKA (reference sequence). In DNA, the CDR3 is TGCAGTGCTAGACGTCAGGCACAAGAGACCCAGTACTTC. Its translation: CSARRQAQETQYF.

This rearrangement joins TRBV5-1 to TRBJ2-2, with D perhaps TRBD2 (5 bases). In germline, CDR1 is SGHRS, CDR2 YFSETQ. V gave up 4 bases and J gave up 4 bases, with 14 bases separating them. The CDR3 has 15 residues. The CDR3 reads CASSLQTSRTGELFF. In DNA form, the CDR3 reads TGCGCCAGCAGCCTTCAAACTAGTCGCACCGGGGAGCTGTTTTTT.